The rows below give T cell receptor beta chains drawn from one sample of a study of CD8 T cells in Susac syndrome. In TCRdb, the immunoSEQ multiplex PCR reads were re-called with MiXCR into one record per CDR3 protein. The table has 130,000 to 150,000 distinct CDR3 sequences, approximately 93% seen once. What was sequenced was CD8+ T cells from PBMCs. The receptors here all came from a human donor in good health. CDR3s include the opening cysteine and the closing phenylalanine or tryptophan. The order of the fields is D gene, clone size, J gene, V gene, CDR3 DNA, CDR3 protein. The D gene is left open where the match is weak. A clone size is listed for some rows: how often the clone was seen (once, few, many), or a class if it is expanded.

>-|-|TRBJ1-2|TRBV20-1
TGCAGTGCTAGTTTCCAAAACGGCTACACCTTC
CSASFQNGYTF
>TRBD2|once|TRBJ2-4|TRBV9
TGTGCCAGCAGCCACAGCGGGATAGCAAAAAACATTCAGTACTTC
CASSHSGIAKNIQYF
>TRBD2|-|TRBJ2-3|TRBV11-2
TGTGCCAGCAGGAGTAGCGGGAGCCTTGGCGATACGCAGTATTTT
CASRSSGSLGDTQYF
>-|-|TRBJ2-7|TRBV5-6
TGTGCCAGCAGCTGGGGGGACGGACCCTCCTACGAGCAGTACTTC
CASSWGDGPSYEQYF
>-|-|TRBJ1-1|TRBV2
TGTGCCAGCGGAGGCACTGAAGCTTTCTTT
CASGGTEAFF
>-|few|TRBJ2-7|TRBV9
TGTGCCAGCAGCGTGGGAATCTCCTACGAGCAGTACTTC
CASSVGISYEQYF
>-|-|TRBJ2-7|TRBV14
TGTGCCAGCAGCCAAGATTGGCAGTACGAGCAGTACTTC
CASSQDWQYEQYF
>-|-|TRBJ2-3|TRBV7-3
TGTGCCAGGAACGTTCGGGCCGGGGTCACAGATACGCAGTATTTT
CARNVRAGVTDTQYF
>TRBD2|-|TRBJ2-7|TRBV3-1
TGTGCCAGCAGCTCACCGGGACTAGCGGGAGCTTCGTTTGAGCAGTACTTC
CASSSPGLAGASFEQYF
>-|-|TRBJ2-7|TRBV15
TGTGCCACTAGGGGCCTCGGGTACGAGCAGTACTTC
CATRGLGYEQYF
>TRBD1|-|TRBJ2-2|TRBV12-3/TRBV12-4
TGTGCCAGCAGTGACCGGGACAGGGGGCAGGGCACCGGGGAGCTGTTTTTT
CASSDRDRGQGTGELFF
>TRBD2|-|TRBJ2-4|TRBV6-1
TGTGCCAGCAGCCTACCGGGACTAGCGGAAACTCTAGCCAAAAACATTCAGTACTTC
CASSLPGLAETLAKNIQYF
>-|once|TRBJ1-2|TRBV23-1
TGCGCCACCCCTTTTTTTCGTCCCTATGGCTACACCTTC
CATPFFRPYGYTF
>-|-|TRBJ2-7|TRBV14
TGTGCCAGCAGCCATGGCTCCGTTATCTACGAGCAGTACTTC
CASSHGSVIYEQYF
>-|-|TRBJ2-2|TRBV4-2
TGTGCCAGCAGCCAAGCGATTGGAGGTTACGGGGAGCTGTTTTTT
CASSQAIGGYGELFF
>-|-|TRBJ2-7|TRBV4-3
TGCGCCAGCAGCCAAGATCCGGCCGCCTACGAGCAGTACTTC
CASSQDPAAYEQYF
>-|-|TRBJ2-2|TRBV29-1
TGCAGCGTTGGATCCGAGGGGGATACCGGGGAGCTGTTTTTT
CSVGSEGDTGELFF
>TRBD2|-|TRBJ2-1|TRBV6-2/TRBV6-3
TGTGCCAGCAGTTACAGGACTAGAAATGAGCAGTTCTTC
CASSYRTRNEQFF
>-|-|TRBJ2-6|TRBV12-3/TRBV12-4
TGCGCCAGCGGAAAGGGGGTCACTGGGGCCAACGTCCTGACTTTC
CASGKGVTGANVLTF
>-|-|TRBJ1-1|TRBV29-1
TGCAGCGTTAGGGACGGATTGAACACTGAAGCTTTCTTT
CSVRDGLNTEAFF
>TRBD1|-|TRBJ1-2|TRBV30
TGTGCCTTAACAGGGGACATTACTCCTGGCTACACCTTC
CALTGDITPGYTF
>-|-|TRBJ2-6|TRBV9
TGTGCCAGCAGCGTAGACGGGACTTTTTATGGGGCCAACGTCCTGACTTTC
CASSVDGTFYGANVLTF
>TRBD2|-|TRBJ2-5|TRBV12-3/TRBV12-4
TGTGCCAGCAGTCTAACTAGCGGTGAGGGAGAGACCCAGTACTTC
CASSLTSGEGETQYF
>-|once|TRBJ2-5|TRBV28
TGTGCCAGCAGTTTCTTCGGGACTCAAGAGACCCAGTACTTC
CASSFFGTQETQYF
>-|once|TRBJ2-7|TRBV12-3/TRBV12-4
TGTGCCAGCACCCTACTAGGAGGAACTCTCGAGCAGTACTTC
CASTLLGGTLEQYF
>-|-|TRBJ1-1|TRBV4-3
TGCGCCAGCAGCCCAAGCGATGGTTTCACTGAAGCTTTCTTT
CASSPSDGFTEAFF
>TRBD2|-|TRBJ2-2|TRBV7-9
TGTGCCAGCAGCTTGATTACCGCGGGAGCGAACACCGGGGAGCTGTTTTTT
CASSLITAGANTGELFF
>-|-|TRBJ1-2|TRBV28
TGTGCCAGCAGTTTGGGCGGTGAGGCTAACTATGGCTACACCTTC
CASSLGGEANYGYTF
>-|-|TRBJ2-1|TRBV9
TGTGCCAGCAGCGGAATTAGCAGCTCCTACAATGAGCAGTTCTTC
CASSGISSSYNEQFF
>TRBD1|-|TRBJ2-7|TRBV14
TGTGCCAGACCCCGGGACAGGGCCTACGAGCAGTACTTC
CARPRDRAYEQYF
>-|-|TRBJ2-7|TRBV5-1
TGCGCCAGCAGCTTGGATATGGAATCCTACGAGCAGTACTTC
CASSLDMESYEQYF
>-|-|TRBJ1-2|TRBV19
TGTGCCAGTGGACAGATTTTCTATGGCTACACCTTC
CASGQIFYGYTF
>-|-|TRBJ1-2|TRBV27
TGTGCCAGCAGTTTAATGGTGGGCTATGGCTACACCTTC
CASSLMVGYGYTF
>TRBD1|-|TRBJ1-5|TRBV30
TGTGCCGGACAGGCCTCCAATCAGCCCCAGCATTTT
CAGQASNQPQHF
>-|-|TRBJ2-7|TRBV4-1
TGCGCCAGCAGCCAAGCGACAGCAGGCTACGAGCAGTACTTC
CASSQATAGYEQYF
>TRBD1|once|TRBJ1-1|TRBV6-6
TGTGCCAGCATTAATACAGGGGCTGAAGCTTTCTTT
CASINTGAEAFF
>-|-|TRBJ2-4|TRBV21-1
TGTGCCAGCAGCACGGGACAGGGTCACATTCAGTACTTC
CASSTGQGHIQYF
>TRBD2|-|TRBJ2-5|TRBV7-2
TGTGCCAGCAGCTTCGGACTAGCGGGAACCTACACCCAAGAGACCCAGTACTTC
CASSFGLAGTYTQETQYF
>-|-|TRBJ2-1|TRBV20-1
TGCAGTGCTGAGGCGAGCCTCTCCTACAATGAGCAGTTCTTC
CSAEASLSYNEQFF
>-|-|TRBJ2-7|TRBV29-1
TGCAGCATAGTACTTTCGGGTGAGCAGTACTTC
CSIVLSGEQYF
>-|-|TRBJ2-2|TRBV6-5
TGTGCCAGCAGTTACTCGACCGGGGCCCCCACCGGGGAGCTGTTTTTT
CASSYSTGAPTGELFF
>-|-|TRBJ2-5|TRBV5-4
TGTGCCAGCAGCCCTGACAACCAAGAGACCCAGTACTTC
CASSPDNQETQYF
>-|-|TRBJ2-1|TRBV7-9
TGTGCCAGCAGCTTAGCGCTCACCAATGAGCAGTTCTTC
CASSLALTNEQFF
>-|-|TRBJ2-7|TRBV6-2/TRBV6-3
TGTGCCAGCAGACACGGGATCTGGGAGCAGTACTTC
CASRHGIWEQYF
>-|-|TRBJ2-1|TRBV24-1
TGTGCCACCAGTGAGGTCGGGGATGAGCAGTTCTTC
CATSEVGDEQFF
>-|-|TRBJ1-4|TRBV15
TGTGCCACCAGCAGAGAACAGGGCGGGGTAAAACTGTTTTTT
CATSREQGGVKLFF
>TRBD1|-|TRBJ1-2|TRBV12-3/TRBV12-4
TGTGCCCTTAGACATCCGACAGGGGCCAGCTATGGCTACACCTTC
CALRHPTGASYGYTF
>TRBD2|-|TRBJ2-7|TRBV4-3
TGCGCCAGCAGCGAACATAGCGGGAAACCCTACGAGCAGTACTTC
CASSEHSGKPYEQYF
>-|-|TRBJ2-7|TRBV7-9
TGTGCCAGCAGCCGCACCCCTTGGGAGCAGTACTTC
CASSRTPWEQYF
>-|few|TRBJ2-2|TRBV29-1
TGCAGCGTTGTTACGGGGAACACCGGGGAGCTGTTTTTT
CSVVTGNTGELFF
>-|-|TRBJ2-1|TRBV29-1
TGCAGCGGTGAACAGGGAGTGTCCTACAATGAGCAGTTCTTC
CSGEQGVSYNEQFF
>-|-|TRBJ1-5|TRBV28
TGTGCCAGCACGACTTTTAGCAATCAGCCCCAGCATTTT
CASTTFSNQPQHF
>TRBD2|-|TRBJ2-7|TRBV11-2
TGTGCCAGCAGCTCCACTAGCGGCCCCGGCGAGCAGTACTTC
CASSSTSGPGEQYF
>-|-|TRBJ2-3|TRBV29-1
TGCAGCGTTGAGGGGGAGTACACAGATACGCAGTATTTT
CSVEGEYTDTQYF